This T cell receptor (beta chain) was captured by sequencing in a study of T cell responses to AZD1222 COVID-19 vaccine. Germline V CDR1 and CDR2: LGHDT, YNNKEL (reference sequence). V shed 3 bases and J shed 9 bases, with 14 bases lying between them. The CDR3 runs 14 residues. Profiled with immunoSEQ multiplex PCR; TCRdb holds only in-frame clones, not every one. This sample has 95,000 to 100,000 clones, with approximately 84% found just once. With respect to this clone: Its specificity is unknown.

Regarding the study as a whole: Seropositive at baseline were only a handful of AZD1222 recipients. Most donors were white British and more were female, and clonal diversity was possibly underestimated.

The study pooled second doses at about 4 or about 12 weeks. This sequence was found in an adult who received the AZD1222 COVID-19 vaccine. The sample was peripheral blood, taken 28 days after the second AZD1222 dose. This sequence joins TRBV3-1 (or the pseudogene TRBV3-2) and TRBJ2-2; D may be TRBD2 (6 bases). The CDR3 loop is CASSQGRGRRELFF. CDR3 DNA sequence: TGTGCCAGCAGCCAGGGGCGGGGCCGAAGGGAGCTGTTTTTT.